The rows below give T cell receptor beta chains drawn from one sample of a study of blood T cell repertoires in COVID-19. Produced via immunoSEQ multiplex PCR; TCRdb's table is partial and in-frame only. The profile shows 200,000 to 250,000 clones, just over 85% of them singletons. What was sequenced was peripheral blood. The source of these receptors is a man aged 18 to 29 with active or convalescent COVID-19. CDR3s include the opening cysteine and the closing phenylalanine or tryptophan. The D gene is left open where the match is weak. Clone sizes are given selectively: once, few, many, or a class where the clone is expanded.

NA,TRBJ1-6,TRBV7-9,NA,CASSSRAGEDSPLHF,TGTGCCAGCAGCTCAAGGGCAGGGGAAGATTCACCCCTCCACTTT
few,TRBJ2-3,TRBV5-6,TRBD2,CASSLFGLAGGLTDTQYF,TGTGCCAGCAGCTTGTTTGGGCTAGCGGGAGGACTGACAGATACGCAGTATTTT
NA,TRBJ1-5,TRBV6-4,TRBD1,CASSDYPEVGPGTGDNQPQHF,TGTGCCAGCAGTGACTATCCTGAAGTAGGCCCCGGGACAGGGGACAATCAGCCCCAGCATTTT
NA,TRBJ2-7,TRBV9,NA,CASSVGGGQAYEQYF,TGTGCCAGCAGCGTAGGCGGCGGGCAAGCCTACGAGCAGTACTTC
NA,TRBJ1-6,TRBV9,NA,CASSVDQGFPLHF,TGTGCCAGCAGCGTAGATCAGGGGTTCCCCCTCCACTTT
NA,TRBJ1-3,TRBV9,NA,CASSPFGNGFSGNTIYF,TGTGCCAGCAGCCCCTTCGGGAACGGCTTCTCTGGAAACACCATATATTTT
NA,TRBJ1-3,TRBV7-2,NA,CASSFGGGNTIYF,TGTGCCAGCAGCTTCGGGGGGGGAAACACCATATATTTT
NA,TRBJ2-2,TRBV28,NA,CASSLSHLAIKKNTGELFF,TGTGCCAGCAGTTTAAGCCACCTTGCCATAAAAAAGAACACCGGGGAGCTGTTTTTT
NA,TRBJ2-2,TRBV7-2,NA,CASSLVPHGELFF,TGTGCCAGCAGCTTAGTCCCCCACGGGGAGCTGTTTTTT
NA,TRBJ2-7,TRBV9,NA,CASSVGPGEVEQYF,TGTGCCAGCAGCGTAGGGCCCGGAGAAGTAGAGCAGTACTTC
NA,TRBJ2-1,TRBV12-5,TRBD1,CASGLDRAQFF,TGTGCTAGTGGCCTCGACAGGGCCCAGTTCTTC
NA,TRBJ1-2,TRBV11-2,TRBD1,CASSFGQGASNYGYTF,TGTGCCAGCAGCTTCGGGCAGGGGGCGTCTAACTATGGCTACACCTTC
few,TRBJ2-1,TRBV27,NA,CASRDFARNEQFF,TGTGCCAGCAGAGACTTCGCGAGAAATGAGCAGTTCTTC
few,TRBJ2-2,TRBV12-5,NA,CASGLVPGTGELFF,TGTGCTAGTGGTTTGGTACCGGGAACCGGGGAGCTGTTTTTT
NA,TRBJ2-3,TRBV4-1,TRBD2,CASSQSGVLATDTQYF,TGCGCCAGCAGCCAAAGCGGGGTTTTGGCCACAGATACGCAGTATTTT
NA,TRBJ2-7,TRBV14,NA,CASSKEEGVNYEQYF,TGTGCCAGCAGCAAAGAAGAAGGGGTCAACTACGAGCAGTACTTC
NA,TRBJ1-1,TRBV2,NA,CASSGLMNTEAFF,TGTGCCAGCAGCGGGTTAATGAACACTGAAGCTTTCTTT
NA,TRBJ1-5,TRBV3-1/TRBV3-2,NA,CASSQDRGGGQPQHF,TGTGCCAGCAGCCAAGATCGCGGGGGCGGACAGCCCCAGCATTTT
NA,TRBJ2-1,TRBV12-2,NA,CASRLVIEPGVGGRSYSYNEQFF,TGTGCAAGTCGCTTAGTGATAGAGCCAGGCGTAGGCGGGAGGTCCTACTCCTACAATGAGCAGTTCTTC
NA,TRBJ2-3,TRBV29-1,NA,CSVGVLHGTDTQYF,TGCAGCGTTGGCGTCCTCCACGGCACAGATACGCAGTATTTT
few,TRBJ1-2,TRBV27,NA,CASSLTAGMRGYTF,TGTGCCAGCAGTTTGACGGCAGGGATGAGGGGCTACACCTTC
NA,TRBJ2-2,TRBV28,NA,CASSLENRRTGELFF,TGTGCCAGCAGTTTAGAGAACAGACGGACCGGGGAGCTGTTTTTT
NA,TRBJ2-5,TRBV3-1/TRBV3-2,TRBD2,CASSQEKQLAGGRETQYF,TGTGCCAGCAGCCAAGAGAAACAACTAGCGGGAGGGCGGGAGACCCAGTACTTC